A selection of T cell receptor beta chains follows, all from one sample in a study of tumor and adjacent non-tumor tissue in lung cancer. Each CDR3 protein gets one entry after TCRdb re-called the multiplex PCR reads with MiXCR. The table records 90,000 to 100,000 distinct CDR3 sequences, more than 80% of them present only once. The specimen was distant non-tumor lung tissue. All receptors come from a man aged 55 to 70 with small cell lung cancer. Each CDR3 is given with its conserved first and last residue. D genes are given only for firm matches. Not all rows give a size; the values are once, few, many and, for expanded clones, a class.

CDR3 protein: CASSNLLAGGNTGELFF; CDR3 DNA: TGTGCCAGCAGCAATCTTCTAGCGGGAGGCAACACCGGGGAGCTGTTTTTT; V gene: TRBV5-6; J gene: TRBJ2-2; clone size: many; D gene: TRBD2
CDR3 protein: CACSQTRLDRSGQPLHF; CDR3 DNA: TGCGCCTGCAGCCAAACCCGTTTGGACAGGTCAGGGCAGCCCCTGCATTTT; V gene: TRBV4-1; J gene: TRBJ1-5; clone size: once; D gene: TRBD1
CDR3 protein: CASSPSDEKLFF; CDR3 DNA: TGTGCCAGCAGCCCCTCGGATGAAAAACTGTTTTTT; V gene: TRBV9; J gene: TRBJ1-4; clone size: many; D gene: .
CDR3 protein: CVSSQESIGGLETQYF; CDR3 DNA: TGTGTCAGCAGCCAAGAAAGTATCGGCGGTTTGGAGACCCAGTACTTC; V gene: TRBV4-1; J gene: TRBJ2-5; clone size: .; D gene: .
CDR3 protein: CASVRYTGESFF; CDR3 DNA: TGTGCCAGCGTGAGATACACCGGGGAGTCGTTTTTT; V gene: TRBV6-1; J gene: TRBJ2-2; clone size: .; D gene: .
CDR3 protein: CASAPGDSRDGQFF; CDR3 DNA: TGTGCTAGCGCCCCGGGTGACAGTAGGGATGGGCAGTTCTTC; V gene: TRBV6-5; J gene: TRBJ2-1; clone size: .; D gene: .
CDR3 protein: CASSAPRLAGIYNERFF; CDR3 DNA: TGTGCCAGCAGCGCGCCAAGATTAGCGGGAATCTACAATGAGCGGTTCTTC; V gene: TRBV6-1; J gene: TRBJ2-1; clone size: .; D gene: TRBD2
CDR3 protein: CAISQAGLADSSYNEQFF; CDR3 DNA: TGTGCCATCAGCCAAGCGGGACTAGCGGACAGCTCCTACAATGAGCAATTCTTC; V gene: TRBV14; J gene: TRBJ2-1; clone size: .; D gene: TRBD2
CDR3 protein: CASQQGSNQPQLF; CDR3 DNA: TGTGCCAGTCAACAGGGTAGCAATCAGCCCCAGCTTTTT; V gene: TRBV6-1; J gene: TRBJ1-5; clone size: .; D gene: .
CDR3 protein: CASGLEGNSDNEQFF; CDR3 DNA: TGTGCCAGCGGCTTGGAAGGTAACTCCGACAATGAGCAGTTCTTT; V gene: TRBV13; J gene: TRBJ2-1; clone size: .; D gene: .
CDR3 protein: CASSFTASEVNVQFF; CDR3 DNA: TGCGCCAGCAGCTTTACGGCTAGCGAGGTCAATGTGCAGTTCTTC; V gene: TRBV5-1; J gene: TRBJ2-1; clone size: .; D gene: .
CDR3 protein: CASSQASGSNFGGEIQYF; CDR3 DNA: TGCGCCAGCAGCCAGGCCAGCGGGAGTAACTTTGGGGGGGAGATCCAGTACTTC; V gene: TRBV4-2; J gene: TRBJ2-5; clone size: once; D gene: TRBD2
CDR3 protein: CASSTRTGGASYTF; CDR3 DNA: TGTGCCAGCAGTACCCGGACAGGGGGCGCGAGCTACACCTTC; V gene: TRBV6-2/TRBV6-3; J gene: TRBJ1-2; clone size: many; D gene: TRBD1
CDR3 protein: CASSSYRRQAEGGYTF; CDR3 DNA: TGTGCCAGCAGTTCCTACAGGAGGCAGGCCGAAGGGGGCTACACCTTC; V gene: TRBV6-5; J gene: TRBJ1-2; clone size: .; D gene: .
CDR3 protein: CSVDRQAYGYTF; CDR3 DNA: TGCAGCGTTGACCGACAGGCCTATGGCTACACCTTC; V gene: TRBV29-1; J gene: TRBJ1-2; clone size: .; D gene: .
CDR3 protein: CASSLQAGFVEQFF; CDR3 DNA: TGTGCCAGCAGCTTACAGGCAGGGTTTGTTGAGCAATTCTTC; V gene: TRBV11-2; J gene: TRBJ2-1; clone size: .; D gene: .
CDR3 protein: CASSLKWEGGYTQYF; CDR3 DNA: TGTGCCAGCAGCTTGAAATGGGAGGGAGGATATACGCAGTATTTT; V gene: TRBV5-4; J gene: TRBJ2-3; clone size: .; D gene: TRBD2
CDR3 protein: CASREGSYEQYF; CDR3 DNA: TGTGCCAGCCGGGAGGGGTCCTATGAGCAGTACTTC; V gene: TRBV12-3/TRBV12-4; J gene: TRBJ2-7; clone size: .; D gene: TRBD2
CDR3 protein: CASSLINEQFF; CDR3 DNA: TGTGCCAGCAGTCTAATAAATGAGCAGTTCTTC; V gene: TRBV6-5; J gene: TRBJ2-1; clone size: .; D gene: .
CDR3 protein: CASRQGRNSPLHF; CDR3 DNA: TGTGCCAGCAGGCAGGGCCGGAATTCACCCCTCCACTTT; V gene: TRBV6-5; J gene: TRBJ1-6; clone size: many; D gene: .
CDR3 protein: CSIKDPMNTEAFF; CDR3 DNA: TGCAGCATTAAAGACCCCATGAACACTGAAGCTTTCTTT; V gene: TRBV29-1; J gene: TRBJ1-1; clone size: once; D gene: .
CDR3 protein: CASSWGGGSYELYF; CDR3 DNA: .; V gene: TRBV5-4; J gene: TRBJ2-7; clone size: .; D gene: .
CDR3 protein: CASIMGIRETQYF; CDR3 DNA: TGTGCCAGCATCATGGGCATACGGGAGACCCAGTACTTC; V gene: TRBV5-5; J gene: TRBJ2-5; clone size: .; D gene: .
CDR3 protein: CSASQEAPYSKQPQHF; CDR3 DNA: TGCAGTGCATCCCAGGAGGCCCCATATAGCAAACAGCCCCAGCATTTT; V gene: TRBV20-1; J gene: TRBJ1-5; clone size: .; D gene: .
CDR3 protein: CSSCQVVSGDIQYF; CDR3 DNA: TGTTCCAGCTGCCAAGTTGTTAGCGGGGACATTCAGTACTTC; V gene: TRBV4-2; J gene: TRBJ2-4; clone size: .; D gene: TRBD2